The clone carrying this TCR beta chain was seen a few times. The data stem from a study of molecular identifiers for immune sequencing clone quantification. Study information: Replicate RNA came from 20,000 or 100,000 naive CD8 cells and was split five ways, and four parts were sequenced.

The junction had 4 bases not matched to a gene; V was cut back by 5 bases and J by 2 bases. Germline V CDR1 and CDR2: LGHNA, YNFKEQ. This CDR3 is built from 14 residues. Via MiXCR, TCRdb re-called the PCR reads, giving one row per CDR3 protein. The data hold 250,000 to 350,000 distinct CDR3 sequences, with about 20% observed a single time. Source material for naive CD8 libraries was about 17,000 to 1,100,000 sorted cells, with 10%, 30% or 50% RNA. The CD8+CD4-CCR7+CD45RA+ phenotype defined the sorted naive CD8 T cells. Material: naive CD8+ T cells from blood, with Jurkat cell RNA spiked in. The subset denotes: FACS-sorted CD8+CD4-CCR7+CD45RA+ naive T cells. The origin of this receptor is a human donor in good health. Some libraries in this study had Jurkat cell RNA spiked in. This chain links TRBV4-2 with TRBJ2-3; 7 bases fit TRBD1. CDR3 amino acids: CASSWTGDTDTQYF. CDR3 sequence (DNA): TGTGCCAGCAGCTGGACAGGAGACACAGATACGCAGTATTTT.